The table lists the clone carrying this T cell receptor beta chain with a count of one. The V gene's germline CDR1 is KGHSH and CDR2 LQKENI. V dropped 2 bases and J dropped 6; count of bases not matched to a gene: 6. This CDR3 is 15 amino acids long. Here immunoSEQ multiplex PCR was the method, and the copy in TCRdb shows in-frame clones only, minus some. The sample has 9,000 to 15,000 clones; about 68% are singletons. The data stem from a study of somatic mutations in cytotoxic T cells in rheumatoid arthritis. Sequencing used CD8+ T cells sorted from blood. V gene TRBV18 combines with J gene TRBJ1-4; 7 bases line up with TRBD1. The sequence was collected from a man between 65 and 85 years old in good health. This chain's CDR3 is CASSPAGTADEKLFF. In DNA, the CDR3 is TGTGCCAGCTCACCAGCCGGGACAGCCGATGAAAAACTGTTTTTT. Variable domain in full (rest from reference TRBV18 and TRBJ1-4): NAGVMQNPRHLVRRRGQEARLRCSPMKGHSHVYWYRQLPEEGLKFMVYLQKENIIDESGMPKERFSAEFPKEGPSILRIQQVVRGDSAAYFCASSPAGTADEKLFFGSGTQLSVL.